These T cell receptor beta chains were read from a single sample in a study of CD8 T cells in ankylosing spondylitis. TCRdb called the 5' RACE reads again in MiXCR, with one record for every CDR3 protein. The data contain over 450,000 distinct CDR3 sequences, about 13% of them singletons. The sequencing input was blood, either unsorted or a sorted T cell fraction (not recorded which). The receptors here all came from a male donor with ankylosing spondylitis. Each CDR3 is given with its conserved first and last residue. A D gene is named only where the DNA matches it firmly. Only part of the rows carry a size: once, few, many, or a class if the clone is expanded.

>TRBJ2-1|TRBV9|.|.
TGTGCCAGCAGCGTACTGGGGGCTCAATACAATGAGCAGTTCTTC
CASSVLGAQYNEQFF
>TRBJ1-1|TRBV5-1|.|.
TGCGCCAGCAGCCCGCTACAGGGATCGAACACTGAAGCTTTCTTT
CASSPLQGSNTEAFF
>TRBJ2-5|TRBV5-1|.|few
TGCGCCAGCAGCTTGGACCGGAAAGAGACCCAGTACTTC
CASSLDRKETQYF
>TRBJ2-2|TRBV14|.|.
TGTGCCAGCAGCCTTATCCGACAGTGGGGGAACACCGGGGAGCTGTTTTTT
CASSLIRQWGNTGELFF
>TRBJ2-7|TRBV7-2|.|many
TGTGCCAGCAGCTTTCCTTCCGGCGAGCAGTACTTC
CASSFPSGEQYF
>TRBJ2-5|TRBV18|.|.
TGTGCCAGCTCACCGAATAAGGAGACCCAGTACTTC
CASSPNKETQYF
>TRBJ2-7|TRBV7-6|.|many
TGTGCCAGCAGCTTAGAATGGGGACCCTACGAGCAGTACTTC
CASSLEWGPYEQYF
>TRBJ2-7|TRBV24-1|TRBD1|many
TGTGCCACCAGGACTGACAGGGGAAACTACGAGCAGTACTTC
CATRTDRGNYEQYF
>TRBJ2-2|TRBV20-1|.|few
TGCAGTGCTAGAGATTCCCCCGGCAGGGCCACCGGGGAGCTGTTTTTT
CSARDSPGRATGELFF
>TRBJ2-3|TRBV20-1|TRBD2|few
TGCAGTGCAGGACTAGCGGGAGGGCGTGAAGTGTATTTT
CSAGLAGGREVYF
>TRBJ2-3|TRBV7-9|.|.
TGTGCCAGCAGCTTAACTTACTCAGATACGCAGTATTTT
CASSLTYSDTQYF
>TRBJ2-1|TRBV20-1|TRBD2|.
TGCAGTGCTAGTACTAGCGGGAGGGAGAGCTCCTACAATGAGCAGTTCTTC
CSASTSGRESSYNEQFF
>TRBJ2-3|TRBV24-1|TRBD2|.
TGTGCCACCAGTGCCGGAACTAGCGGGGGAAGCACAGATACGCAGTATTTT
CATSAGTSGGSTDTQYF
>TRBJ2-2|TRBV29-1|.|few
TGCAGCGTTGATCGGGGAATTGACGGGGAGCTGTTTTTT
CSVDRGIDGELFF
>TRBJ2-3|TRBV18|.|few
TGTGCCAGCTCACCACCGCCTCGGGGGCCTAGCACAGATACGCAGTATTTT
CASSPPPRGPSTDTQYF
>TRBJ1-1|TRBV5-1|TRBD1|few
TGCGCCAGCAGCCCTTCACAGGGGGCTACTGAAGCTTTCTTT
CASSPSQGATEAFF
>TRBJ2-5|TRBV3-1|.|few
TGTGCCAGCAGCCAAACCGGCTATGAGACCCAGTACTTC
CASSQTGYETQYF
>TRBJ2-3|TRBV11-2|TRBD1|.
TGTGCCAGCAGCTTATTACCCTCGTTCGGGACAGGGCTTATTGATACGCAGTATTTT
CASSLLPSFGTGLIDTQYF
>TRBJ1-2|TRBV7-2|.|.
TGTGCCAGCAGCACAGTTCAGGGTTATGGCTACACCTTC
CASSTVQGYGYTF
>TRBJ2-1|TRBV7-6|TRBD2|many
TGTGCCAGCGGCCGGACTAGCGGGAGGGCCAGGAATGAGCAGTTCTTC
CASGRTSGRARNEQFF
>TRBJ1-1|TRBV5-1|.|many
TGCGCCAGCAGCGGGCCGATAAACACTGAAGCTTTCTTT
CASSGPINTEAFF
>TRBJ2-3|TRBV20-1|TRBD2|few
TGCAGTGCTAGGGGAGCGGGAGGGTTAGATACGCAGTATTTT
CSARGAGGLDTQYF
>TRBJ2-2|TRBV9|TRBD1|.
TGTGCCAGCAGCACGGGACAGCCCCACACCGGGGAGCTGTTTTTT
CASSTGQPHTGELFF
>TRBJ2-1|TRBV24-1|TRBD2|.
TGTGCCACCAGTGATGCCGGGACTACCACCTACAATGAGCAGTTCTTC
CATSDAGTTTYNEQFF
>TRBJ2-3|TRBV4-2|.|many
TGTGCCAGCAGCCAAGCCCGGGACACAGATACGCAGTATTTT
CASSQARDTDTQYF
>TRBJ2-3|TRBV20-1|.|.
TGCAGTGCTAGGCTCGACACAGATACGCAGTATTTT
CSARLDTDTQYF
>TRBJ2-7|TRBV20-1|.|.
TGCAGTGCTAGTCTTGCGGGGTTAGACTACGAGCAGTACTTC
CSASLAGLDYEQYF
>TRBJ2-1|TRBV4-2|TRBD1|few
TGTGCCAGCAGCCAAGGAGACAGGGGAGTCAATGAGCAGTTCTTC
CASSQGDRGVNEQFF
>TRBJ1-1|TRBV4-1|.|many
TGCGCCAGCAGCCAAGATAGGGACTTTGGGGCTTTCTTT
CASSQDRDFGAFF
>TRBJ2-1|TRBV6-1|.|.
TGTGCCAGCAGGCATCTAGCGGTTGGGGGCGATGAGCAGTTCTTC
CASRHLAVGGDEQFF
>TRBJ1-3|TRBV7-9|.|many
TGTGCCAGCAGCTTGCCCGGGGCAGGGGTACATTTT
CASSLPGAGVHF
>TRBJ2-3|TRBV5-5|.|.
TGTGCCAGCAGCTTTTTGGGTCAGGGCACAGATACGCAGTATTTT
CASSFLGQGTDTQYF
>TRBJ2-5|TRBV7-9|.|.
TGTGCCAGCAGCCGATGGGTCGGCAGGGCGATTCAAGAGACCCAGTACTTC
CASSRWVGRAIQETQYF
>TRBJ2-2|TRBV2|TRBD2|.
TGTGCCAGCAGGGGACTAGCGGGAAACACCGGGGAGCTGTTTTTT
CASRGLAGNTGELFF
>TRBJ1-6|TRBV5-1|.|.
TGCGCCAGCAGCTCCCTGGGGACACCTAATTCACCCCTCCACTTT
CASSSLGTPNSPLHF
>TRBJ2-5|TRBV20-1|.|few
TGCAGTGCTAGTACGGGTTGGGAGACCCAGTACTTC
CSASTGWETQYF
>TRBJ2-1|TRBV15|TRBD1|few
TGTGCCACCAGCTTTAATTCAGGGGGACCCAACAATGAGCAGTTCTTC
CATSFNSGGPNNEQFF
>TRBJ2-1|TRBV20-1|.|.
TGCAGTGCTACCGGGAATCCCAATGAGCAGTTCTTC
CSATGNPNEQFF
>TRBJ2-2|TRBV12-3/TRBV12-4|.|many
TGTGCCAGCAGTTTTACCGGGAGCTACACCGGGGAGCTGTTTTTT
CASSFTGSYTGELFF
>TRBJ1-6|TRBV18|.|many
TGTGCCAGCTCACCAATGGAAAGGACTAATTCACCCCTCCACTTT
CASSPMERTNSPLHF
>TRBJ1-5|TRBV4-1|TRBD1|once
TGCGCCAGCAGCCCCCGGACAGGGGGATTTAGCAATCAGCCCCAGCATTTT
CASSPRTGGFSNQPQHF
>TRBJ2-2|TRBV10-3|.|many
TGTGCCATCAGTTCCGGGGACGCCTCGAACACCGGGGAGCTGTTTTTT
CAISSGDASNTGELFF
>TRBJ1-2|TRBV5-6|.|.
TGTGCCAGCAGCTTGGATAGTTGGACAGTATATGGCTACACCTTC
CASSLDSWTVYGYTF
>TRBJ2-3|TRBV7-2|.|.
TGTGCCAGCAGCTCGACTAGTCCCCCTCAAGGGACGCAGTATTTT
CASSSTSPPQGTQYF
>TRBJ2-5|TRBV20-1|TRBD2|few
TGCAGTGCCCTAGCGGGAGATTTTCAAGAGACCCAGTACTTC
CSALAGDFQETQYF
>TRBJ2-7|TRBV4-2|.|few
TGTGCCAGCAGCCTCTTCTATCCCGGGGGCTCCTACGAGCAGTACTTC
CASSLFYPGGSYEQYF
>TRBJ1-1|TRBV6-5|TRBD1|.
TGTGCCAGCAGTTACAGGACAGGGGTTGGGGAAGCTTTCTTT
CASSYRTGVGEAFF
>TRBJ2-3|TRBV29-1|.|.
TGCAGCGTTGCGGGAAGGGCCACAGATACGCAGTATTTT
CSVAGRATDTQYF
>TRBJ2-1|TRBV5-1|TRBD1|many
TGCGCCAGCAGCTATGGTCAGGGGGTTAGCTACAATGAGCAGTTCTTC
CASSYGQGVSYNEQFF
>TRBJ1-2|TRBV15|.|many
TGTGCCACCAGCAGAGATTTATATGGCTACACCTTC
CATSRDLYGYTF
>TRBJ2-7|TRBV14|TRBD2|many
TGTGCCAGCAGCCTAGCGGGAGGGTTCGAGCAGTACTTC
CASSLAGGFEQYF
>TRBJ1-6|TRBV7-7|.|.
TGTGCCATGTGGTCACCCCTCCACTTT
CAMWSPLHF
>TRBJ2-1|TRBV30|.|few
TGTGCCTGGAGTCCGGGGGAATACAATGAGCAGTTCTTC
CAWSPGEYNEQFF
>TRBJ2-1|TRBV5-1|TRBD2|few
TGCGCCAGCAGCTCCCGGACTAGCGGGAGATCCTACAATGAGCAGTTCTTC
CASSSRTSGRSYNEQFF